This entry lists 2 T cell receptor beta chains sequenced from one sample in a study of CD8+CD57+ T cells in acquired aplastic anemia. Patients picked for sequencing had shown CD8+CD57+ cell expansion detected by flow cytometry. Genomic DNA acted as the template from which TCR beta VDJ combination and CDR3 sequence profiling were carried out. In TCRdb, the reads were re-called with MiXCR into one record per CDR3 protein. Of 250,000 to 300,000 distinct CDR3 sequences listed, under 60% were seen once; the top ten hold approximately 1.2%. The sample comprised sorted CD4+, CD8+, or CD8+CD57+ T cells (not recorded which) from PBMCs. The receptors stem from a human donor with aplastic anemia.

This chain links TRBV5-1 with TRBJ2-7; a possible D gene is TRBD2 (6 bases). CDR1 SGHRS and CDR2 YFSETQ come from the germline V gene. The CDR3 is 14 amino acids. V lost 4 bases to trimming and J lost 7 bases, with 18 bases between them. The CDR3 loop reads CASSRSWGAGEQYF. In DNA form, the CDR3 reads TGCGCCAGCAGCCGAAGCTGGGGCGCGGGGGAGCAGTACTTC.

This clonotype showed up many times. The chain employs TRBV25-1 and TRBJ1-2, with D uncertain. The germline V gene has CDR1 MGHDK and CDR2 SYGVNS. The germline V and J ends were trimmed by 3 bases and 3 bases, with 14 bases remaining between them. This CDR3 comprises 15 residues. The CDR3 coding sequence is TGTGCCAGCAGTGATGATTACCCTACGGACTATGGCTACACCTTC. Its translation: CASSDDYPTDYGYTF.